A selection of T cell receptor beta chains follows, all from one sample in a study of blood T cell repertoires in COVID-19. Assay used: immunoSEQ multiplex PCR; TCRdb lists only in-frame clones, some missing. Altogether hundreds of thousands of clones are present, around 89% being singletons, with the ten largest covering 4.3%. The sequenced sample consisted of peripheral blood. The receptors stem from a woman in her 30s with acute or convalescent COVID-19. CDR3s include the opening cysteine and the closing phenylalanine or tryptophan.

TRBJ2-3 TRBV28 CASSYGQGFSDTQYF
TRBJ1-3 TRBV5-1 CASSLGAPSGNTIYF
TRBJ2-2 TRBV14 CASSQVGVGELFF
TRBJ1-5 TRBV29-1 CSVGGGSNQPQHF
TRBJ2-2 TRBV19 CASSITWLAGNTGELFF
TRBJ1-6 TRBV5-4 CASGKMGQGYNSPLHF
TRBJ1-3 TRBV3-1/TRBV3-2 CASSLRPGTVNGNTIYF
TRBJ1-3 TRBV2 CASSNVQQARDTIYF
TRBJ2-5 TRBV6-5 CASRKLAGGSQYF
TRBJ2-3 TRBV28 CASSRAGGRTDTQYF
TRBJ1-1 TRBV30 CAWAGGSEAFF
TRBJ2-7 TRBV14 CASSARTGTYEQYF
TRBJ1-6 TRBV19 CASSRQRNNSPLHF
TRBJ2-5 TRBV5-1 CASSLAASGAQETQYF
TRBJ1-2 TRBV5-1 CASSLEGVTYGYTF
TRBJ2-1 TRBV14 CASSPQEYNEQFF
TRBJ1-1 TRBV7-2 CASSPLQGAEAFF
TRBJ2-2 TRBV9 CASSTRTGKRPGELFF
TRBJ1-1 TRBV30 CAWLSRARGTEAFF
TRBJ2-5 TRBV2 CASRAGASQETQYF